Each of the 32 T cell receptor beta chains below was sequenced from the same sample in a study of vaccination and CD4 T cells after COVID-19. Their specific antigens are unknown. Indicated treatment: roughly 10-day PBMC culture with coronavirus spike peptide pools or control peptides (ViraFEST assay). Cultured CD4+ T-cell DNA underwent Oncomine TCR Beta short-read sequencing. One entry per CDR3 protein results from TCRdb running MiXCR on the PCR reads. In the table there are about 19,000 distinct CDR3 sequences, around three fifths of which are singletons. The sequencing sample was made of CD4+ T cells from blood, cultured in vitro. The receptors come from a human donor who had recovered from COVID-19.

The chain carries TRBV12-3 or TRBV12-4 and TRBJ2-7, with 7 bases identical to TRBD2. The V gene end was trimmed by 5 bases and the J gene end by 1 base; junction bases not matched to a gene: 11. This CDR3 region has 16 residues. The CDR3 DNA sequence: TGTGCCAGCAGTACCCGACTGGGGGGGGTATCCTACGAGCAGTACTTC. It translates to CASSTRLGGVSYEQYF.

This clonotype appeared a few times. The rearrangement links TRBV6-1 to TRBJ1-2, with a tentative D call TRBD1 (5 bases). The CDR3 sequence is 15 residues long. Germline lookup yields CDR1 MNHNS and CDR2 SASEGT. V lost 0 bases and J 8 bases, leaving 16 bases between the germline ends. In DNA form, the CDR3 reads TGTGCCAGCAGTGAAGCGCAGGGCAGGGTAGAGGGCTACACCTTC. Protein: CASSEAQGRVEGYTF.

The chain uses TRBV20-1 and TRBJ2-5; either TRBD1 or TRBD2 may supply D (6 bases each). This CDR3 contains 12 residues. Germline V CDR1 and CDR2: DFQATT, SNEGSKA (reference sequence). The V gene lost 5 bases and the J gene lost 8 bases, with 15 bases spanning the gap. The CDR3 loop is CSASQGLSTQYF. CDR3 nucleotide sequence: TGCAGTGCTTCACAGGGACTCTCTACCCAGTACTTC.

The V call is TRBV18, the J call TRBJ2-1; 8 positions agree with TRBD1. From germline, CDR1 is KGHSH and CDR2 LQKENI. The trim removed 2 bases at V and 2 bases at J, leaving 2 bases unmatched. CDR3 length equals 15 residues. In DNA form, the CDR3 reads TGTGCCAGCTCACCAGAGGACAGGGCCTACAATGAGCAGTTCTTC. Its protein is CASSPEDRAYNEQFF. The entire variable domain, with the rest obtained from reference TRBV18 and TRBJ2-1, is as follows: NAGVMQNPRHLVRRRGQEARLRCSPMKGHSHVYWYRQLPEEGLKFMVYLQKENIIDESGMPKERFSAEFPKEGPSILRIQQVVRGDSAAYFCASSPEDRAYNEQFFGPGTRLTVL.

Here the CDR3 reads CASSIGQGDNQPQHF. Here the CDR3 DNA reads TGTGCCAGTAGTATCGGACAGGGGGACAATCAGCCCCAGCATTTT. The chain uses TRBV19 and TRBJ1-5, with 10 positions matching TRBD1. This CDR3 spans 15 amino acids. V shed 3 bases, J shed 3 bases, and the junction held 2 bases outside the gene matches. Looked up from germline, CDR1 is LNHDA and CDR2 is SQIVND (reference sequence). Based on the CDR3 plus reference TRBV19 and TRBJ1-5, the full variable domain is DGGITQSPKYLFRKEGQNVTLSCEQNLNHDAMYWYRQDPGQGLRLIYYSQIVNDFQKGDIAEGYSVSREKKESFPLTVTSAQKNPTAFYLCASSIGQGDNQPQHFGDGTRLSIL.

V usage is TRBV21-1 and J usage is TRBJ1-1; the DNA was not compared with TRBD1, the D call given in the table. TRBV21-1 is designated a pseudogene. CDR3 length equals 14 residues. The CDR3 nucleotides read TGTGCCAGCAGCAATGGCCACAGGGGTCCTGAAGCTTTCTTT. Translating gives CASSNGHRGPEAFF.

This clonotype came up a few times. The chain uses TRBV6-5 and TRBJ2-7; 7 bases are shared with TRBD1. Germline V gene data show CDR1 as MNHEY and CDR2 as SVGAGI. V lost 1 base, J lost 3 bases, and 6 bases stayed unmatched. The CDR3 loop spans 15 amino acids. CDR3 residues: CASSYLFAGGYEQYF. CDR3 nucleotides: TGTGCCAGCAGTTACTTATTCGCAGGGGGCTACGAGCAGTACTTC.

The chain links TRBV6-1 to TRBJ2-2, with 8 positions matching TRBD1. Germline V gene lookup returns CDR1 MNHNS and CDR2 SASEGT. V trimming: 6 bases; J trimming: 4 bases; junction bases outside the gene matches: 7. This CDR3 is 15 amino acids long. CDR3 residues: CASSPQGAITGELFF. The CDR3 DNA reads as TGTGCCAGCAGCCCCCAGGGGGCCATCACCGGGGAGCTGTTTTTT.

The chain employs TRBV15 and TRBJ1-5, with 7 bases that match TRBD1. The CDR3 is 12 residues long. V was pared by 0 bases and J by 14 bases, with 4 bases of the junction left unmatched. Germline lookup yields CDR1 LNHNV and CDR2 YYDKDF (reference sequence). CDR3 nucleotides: TGTGCCACCAGCAGAGAAGGGGGCCGGGAGCATTTT. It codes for CATSREGGREHF.

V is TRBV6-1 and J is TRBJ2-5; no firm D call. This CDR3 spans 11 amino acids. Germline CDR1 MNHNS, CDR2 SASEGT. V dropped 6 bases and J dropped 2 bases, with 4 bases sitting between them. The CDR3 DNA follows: TGTGCCAGCAGGCATCAAGAGACCCAGTACTTC. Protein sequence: CASRHQETQYF.

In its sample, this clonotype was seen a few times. This CDR3 reads CASSPGLSDTQYF. Here the CDR3 DNA reads TGTGCCAGCAGCCCCGGACTCTCAGATACGCAGTATTTT. The J gene is TRBJ2-3, the V gene TRBV7-3; tentative D call: TRBD2 (5 bases). The CDR3 sequence is 13 residues long. Germline lookup yields CDR1 SGHTA and CDR2 FQGTGA. Deletions cut 5 bases from V and 4 bases from J, with 10 bases between.

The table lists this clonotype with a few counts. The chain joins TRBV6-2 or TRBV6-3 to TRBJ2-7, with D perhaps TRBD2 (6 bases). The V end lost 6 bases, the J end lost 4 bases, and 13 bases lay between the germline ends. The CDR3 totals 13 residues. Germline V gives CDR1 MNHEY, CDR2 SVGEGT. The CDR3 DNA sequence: TGTGCCAGCAGGGACGGAGGGCTATACGAGCAGTACTTC. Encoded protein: CASRDGGLYEQYF.

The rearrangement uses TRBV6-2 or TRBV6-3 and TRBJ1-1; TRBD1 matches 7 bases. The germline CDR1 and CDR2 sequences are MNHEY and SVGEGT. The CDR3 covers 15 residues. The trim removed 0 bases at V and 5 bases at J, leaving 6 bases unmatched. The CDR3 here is CASSYSPGQMTEAFF. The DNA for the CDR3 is TGTGCCAGCAGTTACTCGCCGGGACAGATGACTGAAGCTTTCTTT.

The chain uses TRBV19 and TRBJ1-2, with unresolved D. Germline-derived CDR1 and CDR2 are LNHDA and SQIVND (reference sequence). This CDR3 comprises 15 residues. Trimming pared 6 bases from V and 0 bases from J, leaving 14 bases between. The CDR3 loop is CASSPSSGANYGYTF. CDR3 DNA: TGTGCCAGTAGCCCCTCGAGCGGGGCTAACTATGGCTACACCTTC. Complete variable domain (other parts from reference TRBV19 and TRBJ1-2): DGGITQSPKYLFRKEGQNVTLSCEQNLNHDAMYWYRQDPGQGLRLIYYSQIVNDFQKGDIAEGYSVSREKKESFPLTVTSAQKNPTAFYLCASSPSSGANYGYTFGSGTRLTVV.

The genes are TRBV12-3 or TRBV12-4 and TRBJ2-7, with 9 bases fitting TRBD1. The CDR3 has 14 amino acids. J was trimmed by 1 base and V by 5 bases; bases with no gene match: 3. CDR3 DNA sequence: TGTGCCAGCAGTCCTGGGACAGGGTCCTACGAGCAGTACTTC. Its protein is CASSPGTGSYEQYF.

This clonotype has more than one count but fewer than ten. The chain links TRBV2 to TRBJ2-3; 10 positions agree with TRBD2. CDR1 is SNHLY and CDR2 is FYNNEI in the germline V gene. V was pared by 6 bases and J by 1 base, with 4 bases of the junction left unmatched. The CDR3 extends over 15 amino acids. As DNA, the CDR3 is TGTGCCAGCAGACGAGCGGGGGGGGGCACAGATACGCAGTATTTT. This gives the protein CASRRAGGGTDTQYF.

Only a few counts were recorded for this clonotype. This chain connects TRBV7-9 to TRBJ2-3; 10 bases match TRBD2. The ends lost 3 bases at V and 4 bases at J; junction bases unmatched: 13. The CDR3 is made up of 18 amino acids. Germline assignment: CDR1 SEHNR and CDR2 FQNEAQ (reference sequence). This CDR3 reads CASSFLSGGALSADTQYF. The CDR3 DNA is TGTGCCAGCAGCTTTCTAAGCGGGGGGGCCCTTTCCGCAGATACGCAGTATTTT.

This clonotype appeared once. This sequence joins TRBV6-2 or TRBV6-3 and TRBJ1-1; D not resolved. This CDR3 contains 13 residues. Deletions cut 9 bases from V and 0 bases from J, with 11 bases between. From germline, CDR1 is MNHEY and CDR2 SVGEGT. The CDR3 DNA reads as TGTGCCAGTTTCTGGACGGTGAACACTGAAGCTTTCTTT. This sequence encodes CASFWTVNTEAFF.

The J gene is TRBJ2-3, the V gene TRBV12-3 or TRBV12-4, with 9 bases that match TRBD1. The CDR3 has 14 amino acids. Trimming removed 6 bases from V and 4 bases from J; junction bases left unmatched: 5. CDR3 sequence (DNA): TGTGCCAGCAGCCAAACAGGGGGCGCAGATACGCAGTATTTT. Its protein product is CASSQTGGADTQYF.

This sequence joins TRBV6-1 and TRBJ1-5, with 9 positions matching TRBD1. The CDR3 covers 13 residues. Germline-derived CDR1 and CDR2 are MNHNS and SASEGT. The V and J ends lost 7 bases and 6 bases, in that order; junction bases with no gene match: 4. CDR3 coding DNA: TGTGCCAGCACACAGGGGGCTGGTCAGCCCCAGCATTTT. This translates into CASTQGAGQPQHF.

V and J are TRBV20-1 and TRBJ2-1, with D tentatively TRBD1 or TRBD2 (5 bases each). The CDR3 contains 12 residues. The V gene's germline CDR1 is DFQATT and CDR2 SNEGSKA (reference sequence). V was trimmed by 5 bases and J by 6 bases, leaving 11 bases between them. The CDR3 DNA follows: TGCAGTGCTGGGGGATCTGGCAATGAGCAGTTCTTC. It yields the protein CSAGGSGNEQFF.

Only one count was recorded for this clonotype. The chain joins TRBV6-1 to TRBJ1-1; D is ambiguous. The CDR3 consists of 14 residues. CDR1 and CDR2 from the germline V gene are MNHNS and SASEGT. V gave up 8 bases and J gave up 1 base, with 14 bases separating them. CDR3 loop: CASARRAGNTEAFF. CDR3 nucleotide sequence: TGTGCCAGCGCCCGGCGGGCAGGGAACACTGAAGCTTTCTTT.

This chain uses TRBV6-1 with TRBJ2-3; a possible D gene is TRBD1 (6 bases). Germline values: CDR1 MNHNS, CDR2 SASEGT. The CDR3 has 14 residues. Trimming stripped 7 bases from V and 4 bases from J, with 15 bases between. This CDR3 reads CASKIPSGADTQYF. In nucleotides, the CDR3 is TGTGCCAGCAAGATTCCGTCAGGGGCAGATACGCAGTATTTT.

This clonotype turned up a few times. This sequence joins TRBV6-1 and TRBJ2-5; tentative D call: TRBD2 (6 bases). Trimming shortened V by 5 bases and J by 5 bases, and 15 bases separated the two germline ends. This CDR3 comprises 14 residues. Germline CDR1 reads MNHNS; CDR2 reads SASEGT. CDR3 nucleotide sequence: TGTGCCAGCAGTAAGGCCGGGACTTCGGAGACCCAGTACTTC. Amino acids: CASSKAGTSETQYF.

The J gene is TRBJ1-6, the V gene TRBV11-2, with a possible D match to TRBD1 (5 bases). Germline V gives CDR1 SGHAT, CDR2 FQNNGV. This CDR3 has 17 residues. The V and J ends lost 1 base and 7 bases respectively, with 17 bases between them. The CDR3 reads CASSLGFRTGENSPLHF. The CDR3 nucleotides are TGTGCCAGCAGCTTAGGTTTTAGGACGGGGGAAAATTCACCCCTCCACTTT.

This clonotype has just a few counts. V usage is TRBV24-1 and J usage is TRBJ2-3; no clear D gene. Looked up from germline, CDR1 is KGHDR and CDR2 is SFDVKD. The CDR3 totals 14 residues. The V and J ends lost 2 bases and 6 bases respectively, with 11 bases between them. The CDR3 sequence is CATSDSRAADTQYF. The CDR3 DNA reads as TGTGCCACCAGTGATTCTAGGGCGGCGGATACGCAGTATTTT.

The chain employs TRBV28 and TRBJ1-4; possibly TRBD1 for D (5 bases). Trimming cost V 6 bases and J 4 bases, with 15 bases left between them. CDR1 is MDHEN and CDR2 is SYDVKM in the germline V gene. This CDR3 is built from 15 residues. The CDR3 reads CASSRPRGDNEKLFF. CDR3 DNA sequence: TGTGCCAGCAGCCGGCCGAGAGGGGATAATGAAAAACTGTTTTTT.

CDR3 protein: CASSSRGLYEQYF. DNA for the CDR3: TGTGCCAGCAGTTCGAGGGGGCTCTACGAGCAGTACTTC. The V gene is TRBV12-3 or TRBV12-4, the J gene TRBJ2-7; 7 nucleotides line up with TRBD1. The junction had 3 bases not matched to a gene; V was cut back by 4 bases and J by 3 bases. The CDR3 extends over 13 amino acids.

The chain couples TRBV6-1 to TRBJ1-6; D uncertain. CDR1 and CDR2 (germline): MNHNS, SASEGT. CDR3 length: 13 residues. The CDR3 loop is CASGESMDSPLHF. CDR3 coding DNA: TGTGCAAGCGGGGAGAGCATGGATTCACCCCTCCACTTT.

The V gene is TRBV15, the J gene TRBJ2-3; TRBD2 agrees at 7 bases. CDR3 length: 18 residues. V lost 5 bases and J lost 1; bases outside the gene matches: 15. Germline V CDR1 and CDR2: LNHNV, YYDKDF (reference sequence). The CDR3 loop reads CATSPQGPLAEGTDTQYF. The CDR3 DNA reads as TGTGCCACCAGCCCCCAAGGCCCCCTAGCGGAGGGCACAGATACGCAGTATTTT.

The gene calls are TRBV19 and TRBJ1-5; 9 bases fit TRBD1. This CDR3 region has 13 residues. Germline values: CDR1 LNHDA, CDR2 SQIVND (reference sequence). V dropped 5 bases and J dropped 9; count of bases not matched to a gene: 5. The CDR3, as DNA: TGTGCCAGTAGTTGGGACAGGGAATGGCCCCAGCATTTT. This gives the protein CASSWDREWPQHF.

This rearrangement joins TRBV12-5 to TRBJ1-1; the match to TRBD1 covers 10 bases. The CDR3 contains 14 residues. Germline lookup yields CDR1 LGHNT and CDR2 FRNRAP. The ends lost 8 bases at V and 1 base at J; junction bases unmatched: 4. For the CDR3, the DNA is TGTGCTAGTCGACAGGGGGCGAAGAACACTGAAGCTTTCTTT. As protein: CASRQGAKNTEAFF.